This is a list of T cell receptor beta chains from one sample in a study of tumor-infiltrating lymphocytes in localized non-small cell lung cancer. TCRdb's copy holds only in-frame clones and misses some; the assay was immunoSEQ multiplex PCR. This sample yields more than 9,000 clones, of which roughly three fifths are seen a single time; about 9.7% belongs to the top ten. The sample taken for sequencing was lung tumor tissue. These receptors all stem from a human donor with non-small cell lung cancer. CDR3s include the opening cysteine and the closing phenylalanine or tryptophan. The D gene is left open where the match is weak. Clone size is stated in some rows and not others, as once, few, many or a class when expanded.

15,few,TRBD2,TRBJ2-1,TRBV11-2,CASSFLAGGPNEQFF,TGTGCCAGCAGCTTCCTAGCGGGAGGGCCGAATGAGCAGTTCTTC
14,.,.,TRBJ2-2,TRBV9,CASSPTLATGELFF,TGTGCCAGCAGCCCTACTTTGGCCACCGGGGAGCTGTTTTTT
18,.,TRBD1,TRBJ1-1,TRBV14,CASSQVVWQGGMNTEAFF,TGTGCCAGCAGCCAAGTCGTCTGGCAGGGGGGTATGAACACTGAAGCTTTCTTT
15,.,.,TRBJ2-2,TRBV5-4,CASSLVSANTGELFF,TGTGCCAGCAGCTTGGTCAGTGCGAACACCGGGGAGCTGTTTTTT
20,.,TRBD2,TRBJ2-5,TRBV5-1,CASRRTSGTSVFSPPETQYF,TGCGCCAGCAGGAGGACCTCCGGGACTAGCGTTTTTTCACCCCCAGAGACCCAGTACTTC
15,.,.,TRBJ2-2,TRBV5-4,CASSLGTHNTGELFF,TGTGCCAGCAGCTTGGGGACTCACAACACCGGGGAGCTGTTTTTT
13,few,.,TRBJ1-2,TRBV10-3,CAINQGSDYGYTF,TGTGCCATCAATCAGGGGTCCGATTATGGCTACACCTTC
13,few,.,TRBJ2-5,TRBV7-2,CASSSDTFGTQYF,TGTGCCAGCAGCTCGGACACGTTTGGGACCCAGTACTTC
17,once,TRBD2,TRBJ2-7,TRBV4-1,CASSQENRRLAGYEQYF,TGCGCCAGCAGCCAAGAGAACAGGAGGCTAGCGGGTTACGAGCAGTACTTC
13,few,.,TRBJ1-2,TRBV10-1,CASSEGRLDGYTF,TGCGCCAGCAGTGAGGGACGTTTGGATGGCTACACCTTC
16,.,.,TRBJ1-1,TRBV5-1,CASSLWFGVTNTEAFF,TGCGCCAGCAGCTTGTGGTTCGGGGTTACGAACACTGAAGCTTTCTTT
12,.,.,TRBJ2-7,TRBV30,CAWTRDGYEQYF,TGTGCCTGGACCCGGGACGGCTACGAGCAGTACTTC
14,.,TRBD2,TRBJ2-3,TRBV5-1,CASSFSGGTDTQYF,TGCGCCAGCAGCTTTAGCGGGGGCACAGATACGCAGTATTTT
12,.,.,TRBJ2-1,TRBV11-3,CASSLDSREQFF,TGTGCCAGCAGCTTAGACAGCCGGGAGCAGTTCTTC
16,.,TRBD2,TRBJ2-3,TRBV5-1,CASSQGLAGVQDTQYF,TGCGCCAGCAGCCAGGGACTAGCGGGAGTGCAAGATACGCAGTATTTT
16,once,TRBD1,TRBJ1-5,TRBV10-2,CASSRQGVGSNQPQHF,TGCGCCAGCAGTCGACAGGGAGTTGGTAGCAATCAGCCCCAGCATTTT
14,.,.,TRBJ2-3,TRBV4-3,CASSLGSWTDTQYF,TGCGCCAGCAGCCTCGGGAGTTGGACAGATACGCAGTATTTT
13,.,.,TRBJ2-4,TRBV29-1,CSVEGLAKNIQYF,TGCAGCGTTGAAGGCCTGGCCAAAAACATTCAGTACTTC
16,.,.,TRBJ2-3,TRBV1,CTSIRLAGSYTDTQYF,TGCACCAGCATCCGACTAGCGGGGAGTTACACAGATACGCAGTATTTT
14,.,.,TRBJ2-3,TRBV6-5,CASTDLLTTDTQYF,TGTGCCAGCACCGACCTACTTACCACAGATACGCAGTATTTT
14,once,.,TRBJ2-1,TRBV5-4,CASSSTVPGDEQFF,TGTGCCAGCAGCTCGACCGTCCCTGGGGATGAGCAGTTCTTC
19,.,TRBD1,TRBJ1-3,TRBV7-9,CASSLLMSTGQGAGNTIYF,TGTGCCAGCAGCTTACTAATGTCTACGGGACAGGGGGCTGGAAACACCATATATTTT
15,.,TRBD1,TRBJ1-2,TRBV18,CASSPPQGGAYGYTF,TGTGCCAGCTCACCACCCCAGGGGGGGGCGTATGGCTACACCTTC
14,.,.,TRBJ1-3,TRBV19,CASSIPYSGNTIYF,TGTGCCAGTAGTATCCCCTACTCTGGAAACACCATATATTTT
15,.,TRBD1,TRBJ1-4,TRBV10-3,CAISTGQGMGEKLFF,TGTGCCATCAGTACGGGACAGGGGATGGGTGAAAAACTGTTTTTT
13,.,.,TRBJ1-2,TRBV5-1,CASSLRQSYGYTF,TGCGCCAGCAGCTTAAGACAGTCCTATGGCTACACCTTC
13,.,.,TRBJ1-2,TRBV4-1,CASSQDRGVGYTF,TGCGCCAGCAGCCAAGATAGGGGTGTCGGCTACACCTTC
14,medium-sized,.,TRBJ2-7,TRBV5-1,CASSFDRNIYEQYF,TGCGCCAGCAGCTTTGACAGGAATATCTACGAGCAGTACTTC
13,.,TRBD1,TRBJ1-1,TRBV25-1,CASRDRGFTEAFF,TGTGCCAGCAGAGACAGGGGCTTTACTGAAGCTTTCTTT
14,.,TRBD1,TRBJ1-1,TRBV7-1,CASSLVVTGNEAFF,TGTGCCAGCAGCTTAGTCGTGACAGGGAATGAAGCTTTCTTT
14,.,.,TRBJ1-1,TRBV6-1,CASSPLNLHTEAFF,TGTGCCAGCAGTCCGTTAAACCTTCACACTGAAGCTTTCTTT
15,once,.,TRBJ1-1,TRBV12-5,CASGLGLGGGTEAFF,TGTGCTAGTGGTTTAGGGTTGGGGGGAGGCACTGAAGCTTTCTTT
15,.,TRBD2,TRBJ2-5,TRBV7-2,CASSLTSGVPETQYF,TGTGCCAGCAGCTTGACTAGCGGGGTGCCAGAGACCCAGTACTTC
14,.,.,TRBJ2-7,TRBV5-6,CASSLVGSSYEQYF,TGTGCCAGCAGCTTGGTTGGGAGCTCCTACGAGCAGTACTTC
14,.,.,TRBJ2-2,TRBV11-2,CASSLAQNTGELFF,TGTGCCAGCAGCTTAGCACAGAACACCGGGGAGCTGTTTTTT
15,.,.,TRBJ2-1,TRBV4-3,CASSQGRLVSYEQFF,TGCGCCAGCAGCCAAGGGAGACTAGTTTCCTATGAGCAGTTCTTC
12,.,.,TRBJ1-1,TRBV13,CASSLSGGAAFF,TGTGCCAGCAGCTTGTCCGGGGGCGCTGCTTTCTTT
11,.,.,TRBJ2-7,TRBV7-2,CASGVTREQYF,TGTGCATCCGGGGTCACCCGGGAGCAGTACTTC
15,.,.,TRBJ2-7,TRBV7-6,CASSLGQGFTYEQYF,TGTGCCAGCAGCTTAGGGCAGGGGTTTACCTACGAGCAGTACTTC
12,.,.,TRBJ1-1,TRBV5-5,CASSRTIGAAFF,TGTGCCAGCAGCCGGACGATAGGGGCAGCTTTCTTT
15,.,.,TRBJ2-2,TRBV5-6,CASKIGQINTGELFF,TGTGCCAGCAAGATAGGACAGATTAACACCGGGGAGCTGTTTTTT
13,.,.,TRBJ1-2,TRBV5-1,CASSTPGNYGYTF,TGCGCCAGCAGCACCCCAGGAAACTATGGCTACACCTTC
16,.,TRBD2,TRBJ2-5,TRBV19,CASSTGLAGIQETQYF,TGTGCCAGTAGTACCGGACTAGCGGGGATACAAGAGACCCAGTACTTC
15,few,TRBD1,TRBJ2-7,TRBV5-1,CASSWRDRGSYEQYF,TGCGCCAGCAGCTGGCGGGACAGGGGGTCCTACGAGCAGTACTTC
16,few,TRBD1,TRBJ2-1,TRBV5-4,CASSSASGQGAGEQFF,TGTGCCAGCAGCTCCGCATCCGGACAGGGGGCTGGTGAGCAGTTCTTC
11,.,.,TRBJ1-2,TRBV29-1,CSVGASGGYTF,TGCAGCGTTGGAGCTTCAGGTGGCTACACCTTC
15,medium-sized,TRBD2,TRBJ2-7,TRBV4-3,CASSQDGEGSYEQYF,TGCGCCAGCAGCCAGGACGGGGAGGGATCCTACGAGCAGTACTTC
15,few,.,TRBJ2-1,TRBV5-6,CASSPRIDLRDEQFF,TGTGCCAGCAGCCCCCGCATAGACCTGAGGGATGAGCAGTTCTTC